This entry describes one TCR beta chain. Its antigen is undetermined. V shed 2 bases and J shed 9 bases, with 13 bases lying between them. The CDR3 has 13 residues. CDR1 is LGHNA and CDR2 is YSLEER in the germline V gene. Profiled with immunoSEQ multiplex PCR; TCRdb holds only in-frame clones, not every one. The sample lists some 30,000 clones; around 88% were seen once. These data are taken from a study of T cell responses to AZD1222 COVID-19 vaccine. Study information: Pooling of second doses given at about 4 or about 12 weeks was done.

Study conclusions and caveats: It was only a handful of AZD1222 recipients who were seropositive at baseline. Clonal diversity was possibly underestimated, and the donors were mostly white British, with more females.

This clonotype was obtained from an adult in good health. Sequences were derived from peripheral blood, sampled on day 0 of AZD1222 vaccination. This chain uses TRBV4-3 with TRBJ1-1; D remains ambiguous. CDR3 in DNA: TGCGCCAGCAGCCAAACCAGGCTGGGGAAAGCTTTCTTT. Protein: CASSQTRLGKAFF.